What follows are 9 T cell receptor beta chains derived from one specimen sequenced in a study of blood T cell repertoires in COVID-19. Generated by immunoSEQ multiplex PCR, the TCRdb table keeps only in-frame clones and is missing some. The sample has around 150,000 clones; roughly 82% are singletons. Sequenced: peripheral blood. The receptor source for this set is a woman aged 40 to 49 with COVID-19, enrolled during active disease.

V usage is TRBV28 and J usage is TRBJ2-1; 8 bases match TRBD2. This CDR3 has 16 residues. V shed 7 bases, J shed 4 bases, and the junction held 12 bases outside the gene matches. The germline V gene encodes CDR1 MDHEN and CDR2 SYDVKM. CDR3 sequence reads: CASTGREAPLYNEQFF. The CDR3 coding sequence is TGTGCCAGCACCGGGAGGGAGGCGCCCCTTTACAATGAGCAGTTCTTC. The full variable domain, its missing parts supplied by reference TRBV28 and TRBJ2-1, is DVKVTQSSRYLVKRTGEKVFLECVQDMDHENMFWYRQDPGLGLRLIYFSYDVKMKEKGDIPEGYSVSREKKERFSLILESASTNQTSMYLCASTGREAPLYNEQFFGPGTRLTVL.

This CDR3 reads CASGESFYNEQFF. DNA of the CDR3: TGCGCCAGCGGGGAGAGCTTCTACAATGAGCAGTTCTTC. The genes are TRBV10-2 and TRBJ2-1; perhaps TRBD2 as D (5 bases). Trimming took off 8 bases at V and 3 bases at J, with 11 bases between the two ends. The CDR3 extends over 13 amino acids. Germline V gene data show CDR1 as WSHSY and CDR2 as SAAADI.

V usage is TRBV5-1 and J usage is TRBJ2-2; 10 bases match TRBD1. Germline CDR1 is SGHRS and CDR2 is YFSETQ. This CDR3 has 14 amino acids. The J segment lost 4 bases and the V segment lost 3 bases, leaving 0 bases of the junction unmatched. CDR3 bases: TGCGCCAGCAGCTGGACAGGGGGCACCGGGGAGCTGTTTTTT. Translated, it gives CASSWTGGTGELFF.

The rearrangement uses TRBV7-9 and TRBJ1-4; D ambiguous. Germline loops: CDR1 SEHNR, CDR2 FQNEAQ (reference sequence). V shed 4 bases and J shed 8 bases, with 8 bases lying between them. The CDR3 loop spans 12 amino acids. The CDR3 coding sequence is TGTGCCAGCAGCTCGTCCCAGGAAAAACTGTTTTTT. Encoded protein: CASSSSQEKLFF.

This chain links TRBV11-2 with TRBJ1-2; possibly TRBD1 for D (6 bases). Per germline, CDR1 SGHAT and CDR2 FQNNGV. Trimming removed 5 bases from V and 8 bases from J, with 15 bases in between. CDR3 length: 13 residues. DNA of the CDR3: TGTGCCAGCAGCCCCAACAGGGATCACGGCTACACCTTC. Its protein product is CASSPNRDHGYTF.

This clone was counted only a few times. This chain links TRBV4-2 with TRBJ1-2; D is unresolved. CDR1 and CDR2 from the germline V gene are LGHNA and YNFKEQ. Trimming pared 4 bases from V and 5 bases from J, leaving 11 bases between. The CDR3 is made up of 13 amino acids. The CDR3 reads CASSPSVEYGYTF. The CDR3 coding sequence is TGTGCCAGCAGCCCCTCGGTGGAGTATGGCTACACCTTC.

Worth noting for this clone: A single base separates this from a much larger clone, so it may be a read error. V gene TRBV3-1 (or the pseudogene TRBV3-2) combines with J gene TRBJ1-3; possibly TRBD1 for D (5 bases). The germline V gene encodes CDR1 LGHDT and CDR2 YNNKEL (reference sequence). CDR3 size: 15 residues. The CDR3 spells CASSQDGGSGNIIYF. The DNA for the CDR3 is TGTGCCAGCAGCCAAGACGGGGGTTCTGGAAACATCATATATTTT.

This clone has ten or more counts. V gene TRBV2 combines with J gene TRBJ1-3; 7 nucleotides agree with TRBD1. J gave up 4 bases and V 5 bases, and 5 bases lay outside the gene matches. CDR3 length: 14 residues. CDR1 is SNHLY, CDR2 FYNNEI, per germline. Here the CDR3 reads CASSLTGQGNTIYF. The CDR3 DNA reads TGTGCCAGCAGTCTGACAGGGCAAGGAAACACCATATATTTT.

This CDR3 reads CASSFRGMNTEAFF. CDR3 in DNA: TGCGCCAGCAGCTTCAGGGGAATGAACACTGAAGCTTTCTTT. This sequence joins TRBV5-1 and TRBJ1-1; the D gene is possibly TRBD1 (6 bases). Germline CDR1 reads SGHRS; CDR2 reads YFSETQ. The CDR3 sequence is 14 residues long. V was shortened by 2 bases and J by 0 bases, with 8 bases between the two germline ends.